The 16 T cell receptor beta chains listed next were all sequenced from one sample in a study of T cells in Graves' hyperthyroidism and ophthalmopathy (dated by TCRdb to the late 2010s). Receptors were amplified or captured by multiplex PCR. The run used an Illumina HiSeq 2000. The TCR beta CDR3 regions were amplified from RNA transcripts. The TCR CDR3 was subjected to a first round of RT-PCR using the HTBI primer set and the Qiagen OneStep RT-PCR kit. TCRdb trimmed the raw reads at Q25, called clones with MiXCR and kept productive beta chains. Every distinct CDR3 protein forms one entry, paired with its most common genes and DNA. This sample gives fewer than 250,000 distinct CDR3 sequences in total; 16% of them show up just once. Of the sample, around 28% falls within the top ten clones. The sample comprised blood. Source of these receptors: a woman aged 18 to 35 with Graves' ophthalmopathy.

This clonotype was counted ten times or more. V gene TRBV4-1 combines with J gene TRBJ2-3, with D tentatively TRBD1 (6 bases). Trimming removed 9 bases at V and 4 bases at J, with 11 bases between. The CDR3 runs 12 residues. CDR1 is MGHRA, CDR2 YSYEKL, per germline. The CDR3 coding sequence is TGCGCCAGTACAGGGAATGCAGATACGCAGTATTTT. Its translation is CASTGNADTQYF.

This sequence joins TRBV20-1 and TRBJ1-3; D is unclear. Germline V gene data show CDR1 as DFQATT and CDR2 as SNEGSKA (reference sequence). The CDR3 extends over 15 amino acids. V shed 7 bases and J shed 0 bases, with 16 bases lying between them. DNA for the CDR3: TGCAGTGGAACGGATGGCGGAAGCTCTGGAAACACCATATATTTT. This encodes CSGTDGGSSGNTIYF.

In its sample, this clonotype was seen many times. This chain uses TRBV6-1 with TRBJ1-5; TRBD1 agrees at 8 bases. Losses at the gene ends were 6 bases for V and 8 bases for J; bases not matched to a gene: 9. The CDR3 is 14 residues long. CDR1 is MNHNS, CDR2 SASEGT, per germline. This CDR3 reads CASRKTGESKPQHF. Written as DNA, the CDR3 is TGTGCCAGCAGGAAGACAGGGGAGAGCAAGCCCCAGCATTTT.

There are many counts of this clonotype. V gene TRBV27 combines with J gene TRBJ2-7; D is uncertain. CDR1 and CDR2 from the germline V gene are MNHEY and SMNVEV (reference sequence). CDR3 length: 17 amino acids. The V and J ends lost 5 bases and 0 bases respectively, with 20 bases between them. In DNA, the CDR3 is TGTGCCAGCAGTCCCCGTCGTATTGAAAGGAGCTCCTACGAGCAGTACTTC. It is translated as CASSPRRIERSSYEQYF.

This clonotype was seen ten or more times. The CDR3 is CASTPTMTAQYGYTF. For the CDR3, the DNA is TGTGCCAGCACTCCTACGATGACGGCACAATATGGCTACACCTTC. The V gene is TRBV3-1, the J gene TRBJ1-2; no reliable D call. V shed 7 bases and J shed 5 bases, with 20 bases lying between them. CDR1 LGHDT and CDR2 YNNKEL come from the germline V gene (reference sequence). The CDR3 has 15 residues. The whole variable domain, remainder taken from reference TRBV3-1 and TRBJ1-2, is DTAVSQTPKYLVTQMGNDKSIKCEQNLGHDTMYWYKQDSKKFLKIMFSYNNKELIINETVPNRFSPKSPDKAHLNLHINSLELGDSAVYFCASTPTMTAQYGYTFGSGTRLTVV.

The genes are TRBV6-1 and TRBJ1-2, with 7 bases aligning to TRBD1. The germline CDR1 and CDR2 sequences are MNHNS and SASEGT. Losses at the gene ends were 10 bases for V and 3 bases for J; bases not matched to a gene: 14. The CDR3 totals 15 residues. The CDR3 nucleotides read TGTGCCACCGCGGACAGGAACCTAGGGGACTATGGCTACACCTTC. It specifies CATADRNLGDYGYTF.

This clonotype has at least ten counts. CDR3 sequence reads: CASSPAGVDEQFF. The CDR3 DNA reads TGTGCCAGCAGTCCCGCTGGGGTCGATGAGCAGTTCTTC. The gene calls are TRBV28 and TRBJ2-1; D is ambiguous. The germline CDR1 and CDR2 sequences are MDHEN and SYDVKM. Trimming left V 5 bases short and J 8 bases short, with 13 bases between. This CDR3 is built from 13 residues.

This clonotype was counted at least ten times. A read error is possible here, since a much larger clone lies one base away. This rearrangement joins TRBV3-1 to TRBJ2-3; 8 bases line up with TRBD2. Per the germline V gene, CDR1 is LGHDT and CDR2 is YNNKEL (reference sequence). The V gene end was trimmed by 4 bases and the J gene end by 2 bases; junction bases not matched to a gene: 5. CDR3 length: 15 amino acids. CDR3 sequence: CASSLLAEATDTQYF. The CDR3 DNA follows: TGTGCCAGCAGCCTACTAGCGGAGGCCACAGATACGCAGTATTTT.

This clonotype was seen at least ten times. The J gene is TRBJ2-1, the V gene TRBV30, with D hard to call. The V end lost 0 bases, the J end lost 10 bases, and 13 bases lay between the germline ends. Germline values: CDR1 GTSNPN, CDR2 SVGIG (reference sequence). The CDR3 contains 13 residues. CDR3 amino acids: CAWSVLEEGEQFF. CDR3 coding DNA: TGTGCCTGGAGTGTACTCGAGGAAGGCGAGCAGTTCTTC.

In its sample, this clonotype was seen many times. The gene calls are TRBV9 and TRBJ1-1, with D hard to call. Trimming shortened V by 3 bases and J by 5 bases, and 5 bases separated the two germline ends. The germline V gene has CDR1 SGDLS and CDR2 YYNGEE. The length of the CDR3 is 11 residues. The CDR3 DNA follows: TGTGCCAGCAGCGGAGGGACTGAAGCTTTCTTT. Translation gives CASSGGTEAFF.

This clonotype was detected ten times or more. The chain carries TRBV27 and TRBJ1-2; a possible D gene is TRBD1 (5 bases). The CDR3 totals 13 residues. V lost 5 bases, J lost 4 bases, and 11 bases lay in between. CDR1 is MNHEY and CDR2 is SMNVEV in the germline V gene (reference sequence). The chain's CDR3 is CASSRGLSYGYTF. CDR3 sequence (DNA): TGTGCCAGCAGTCGGGGCCTGAGCTATGGCTACACCTTC.

The genes are TRBV12-3 or TRBV12-4 and TRBJ2-7; 9 bases agree with TRBD1. The CDR3 extends over 16 amino acids. With V trimmed by 6 bases and J by 5 bases, 14 bases remained unmatched. Here the CDR3 DNA reads TGTGCCAGCAGCCTCATTGAGGGGACAGGGATTGACGAGCAGTACTTC. Amino acid sequence: CASSLIEGTGIDEQYF.

This chain links TRBV7-3 with TRBJ2-1; D is possibly TRBD2 (5 bases). In germline, CDR1 is SGHTA, CDR2 FQGTGA. V was cut by 5 bases and J by 7 bases, with 15 bases left in between. The CDR3 runs 14 residues. For the CDR3, the DNA is TGTGCCAGCAGCGGATGGGGAAGCGGAAATGAGCAGTTCTTC. Translated, it gives CASSGWGSGNEQFF.

This clonotype has at least ten counts. J is TRBJ1-1 and V is TRBV7-2; tentative D call: TRBD1 (5 bases). V was pared by 5 bases and J by 10 bases, with 11 bases between. Germline-derived CDR1 and CDR2 are SGHTA and FQGNSA. The length of the CDR3 is 11 residues. CDR3 sequence: CASSRGRAAFF. The CDR3 coding sequence is TGTGCCAGCAGCCGGGGACGGGCAGCTTTCTTT.

This clonotype was seen many times. This chain links TRBV5-1 with TRBJ2-5, with D possibly matching TRBD2 (5 bases). CDR3 length equals 14 residues. V lost 1 base and J 5 bases, leaving 12 bases between the germline ends. Germline CDR1 is SGHRS and CDR2 is YFSETQ. The CDR3 DNA reads TGCGCCAGCAGCTTGTCTCTAGCAGATGAGACCCAGTACTTC. Its protein is CASSLSLADETQYF.

The rearrangement uses TRBV4-1 and TRBJ2-1, with D tentatively TRBD2 (5 bases). Trimming removed 0 bases at V and 15 bases at J, with 15 bases between. This CDR3 is built from 13 residues. Germline V gene data show CDR1 as MGHRA and CDR2 as YSYEKL. This CDR3 is CASSQDQKRLLFF. The CDR3 DNA reads TGCGCCAGCAGCCAAGATCAGAAGCGGCTTTTGTTCTTC.